A single sample gave rise to the 8 T cell receptor beta chains below, sequenced in a study of somatic mutations in cytotoxic T cells in rheumatoid arthritis. Generated by immunoSEQ multiplex PCR, the TCRdb table keeps only in-frame clones and is missing some. The table has 30,000 to 45,000 clones, about 80% seen once; the top ten hold approximately 3.2%. The sample consisted of CD8+ T cells sorted from blood. These receptors were collected from a man aged 35-49 years in good health.

The chain carries TRBV5-1 and TRBJ2-2; D remains unclear. The CDR3 spans 13 residues. Germline assignment: CDR1 SGHRS and CDR2 YFSETQ. V lost 3 bases, J lost 5 bases, and 8 bases lay in between. In DNA form, the CDR3 reads TGCGCCAGCAGCTGGTACACAACCGGGGAGCTGTTTTTT. Translated: CASSWYTTGELFF.

The chain uses TRBV6-5 and TRBJ2-7, with D possibly matching TRBD1 (5 bases). This CDR3 contains 13 residues. Trimming stripped 2 bases from V and 4 bases from J, with 9 bases between. Germline CDR1 MNHEY, CDR2 SVGAGI. CDR3 in amino acids: CASSYGARYEQYF. CDR3 coding DNA: TGTGCCAGCAGTTACGGGGCACGTTACGAGCAGTACTTC.

The chain has TRBV30 and TRBJ2-2, with D unclear. Germline V gene data show CDR1 as GTSNPN and CDR2 as SVGIG (reference sequence). Trimming removed 0 bases from V and 2 bases from J, with 4 bases in between. This CDR3 contains 13 residues. The DNA for the CDR3 is TGTGCCTGGAGTGTCAAAAACACCGGGGAGCTGTTTTTT. Translation gives CAWSVKNTGELFF. The full variable domain, its missing parts supplied by reference TRBV30 and TRBJ2-2, is SQTIHQWPATLVQPVGSPLSLECTVEGTSNPNLYWYRQAAGRGLQLLFYSVGIGQISSEVPQNLSASRPQDRQFILSSKKLLLSDSGFYLCAWSVKNTGELFFGEGSRLTVL.

This sequence joins TRBV28 and TRBJ2-7; TRBD1 might be the D (5 bases). CDR1 is MDHEN, CDR2 SYDVKM, per germline. The CDR3 loop spans 13 amino acids. V lost 4 bases, J lost 6 bases, and 13 bases lay in between. The CDR3 DNA sequence: TGTGCCAGCAGTTGGACCAGGGTCGGCGAGCAGTACTTC. It is translated as CASSWTRVGEQYF.

The V call is TRBV5-1, the J call TRBJ2-5; 13 bases fit TRBD2. Germline lookup yields CDR1 SGHRS and CDR2 YFSETQ. J gave up 5 bases and V 0 bases, and 4 bases lay outside the gene matches. The CDR3 consists of 16 residues. The CDR3: CASSLGTSGSGETQYF. The CDR3 bases are TGCGCCAGCAGCTTGGGGACTAGCGGGAGTGGGGAGACCCAGTACTTC.

The chain joins TRBV9 to TRBJ2-1; D is unclear. CDR3 length equals 14 residues. CDR1 SGDLS and CDR2 YYNGEE come from the germline V gene. Trimming took off 4 bases at V and 6 bases at J, with 14 bases between the two ends. The CDR3 is CASSPAHNRNEQFF. CDR3 sequence (DNA): TGTGCCAGCAGCCCCGCCCACAACCGCAATGAGCAGTTCTTC. The full variable domain, in which reference TRBV9 and TRBJ2-1 provide the parts outside the CDR3, is DSGVTQTPKHLITATGQRVTLRCSPRSGDLSVYWYQQSLDQGLQFLIQYYNGEERAKGNILERFSAQQFPDLHSELNLSSLELGDSALYFCASSPAHNRNEQFFGPGTRLTVL.

This clone occurred once. The V and J genes are TRBV5-4 and TRBJ2-1, with 9 positions matching TRBD2. CDR3 length: 16 residues. Germline assignment: CDR1 SGHNT and CDR2 YYREEE (reference sequence). With 1 base clipped from V and 1 base from J, the junction kept 3 bases outside the gene matches. For the CDR3, the DNA is TGTGCCAGCAGCTTGCGACTAGCGGCTTCCTACAATGAGCAGTTCTTC. Protein product: CASSLRLAASYNEQFF.

The DNA of the CDR3 is TGTGCCAGCAGTTCAGGGGTCACTGAAGCTTTCTTT. The encoded protein is CASSSGVTEAFF. The chain recombines TRBV27 with TRBJ1-1; the D gene is possibly TRBD1 (6 bases). The CDR3 contains 12 residues. CDR1 MNHEY and CDR2 SMNVEV come from the germline V gene (reference sequence). The V end was cut by 4 bases, the J end by 4 bases, with 7 bases between.